This T cell receptor (beta chain) was captured in a study of OX40 agonist ivuxolimab in advanced cancers. General study results and limits: Low normalized T-cell clonal expansion also characterized some of the nonresponders.

V was shortened by 7 bases and J by 5 bases, with 17 bases between the two germline ends. CDR3 size: 14 residues. CDR1 is SGHRS, CDR2 YFSETQ, per germline. TCRdb's copy holds only in-frame clones and misses some; the assay was immunoSEQ multiplex PCR. The sample has about 65,000 clones, approximately 89% seen once. As regards this clone: What it recognizes is unknown.

The input for sequencing was CD4+ or CD8+ T cells sorted from blood, taken in a trial of the OX40 agonist ivuxolimab. The clonotype originates from an adult with an advanced solid tumor such as melanoma, head and neck, liver or kidney cancer. The gene calls are TRBV5-1 and TRBJ2-3, with D perhaps matching TRBD2 (6 bases). CDR3 bases: TGCGCCAGCTCCAGCGGGTCTGTCGAAGATACGCAGTATTTT. Amino acids: CASSSGSVEDTQYF.